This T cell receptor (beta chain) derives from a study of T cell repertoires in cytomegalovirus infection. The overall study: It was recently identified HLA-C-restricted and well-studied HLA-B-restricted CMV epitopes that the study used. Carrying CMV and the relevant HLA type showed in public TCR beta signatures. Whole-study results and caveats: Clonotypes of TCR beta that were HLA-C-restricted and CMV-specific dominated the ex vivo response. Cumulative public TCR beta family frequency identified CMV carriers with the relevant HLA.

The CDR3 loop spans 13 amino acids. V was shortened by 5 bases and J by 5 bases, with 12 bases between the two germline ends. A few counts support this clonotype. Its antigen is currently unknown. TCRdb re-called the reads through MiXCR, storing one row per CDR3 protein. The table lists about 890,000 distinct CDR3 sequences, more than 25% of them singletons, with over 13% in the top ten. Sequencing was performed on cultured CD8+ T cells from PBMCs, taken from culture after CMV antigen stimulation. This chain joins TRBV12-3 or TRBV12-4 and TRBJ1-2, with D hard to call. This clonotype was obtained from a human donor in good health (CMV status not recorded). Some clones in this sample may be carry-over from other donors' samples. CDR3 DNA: TGTGCCAGCAGTCATGGCTCGGGATATGGCTACACCTTC. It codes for CASSHGSGYGYTF.